This T cell receptor (beta chain) was identified during a study of CD4 T cells in relation to SARS-CoV-2 and coronaviruses. Trimming took 5 bases from V and 0 from J, leaving 6 bases between them. This CDR3 comprises 13 residues. In germline, CDR1 is SGHRS, CDR2 YFSETQ. This clone was observed a single time. The antigen remains unidentified. Here immunoSEQ multiplex PCR was the method, and the copy in TCRdb shows in-frame clones only, minus some. The sample includes 40,000 to 50,000 clones, approximately 80% of them seen just once. This TCR derives from an adult with COVID-19. The chain combines TRBV5-1 with TRBJ2-1; no firm D call. The sequenced material came from naive CD4+ T cells from PBMCs, cultured in vitro. Subset specified: naive CD4+ T cells isolated by negative enrichment. Here the CDR3 reads CASRPSSYNEQFF. CDR3 in DNA: TGCGCCAGCAGACCGAGCTCCTACAATGAGCAGTTCTTC.